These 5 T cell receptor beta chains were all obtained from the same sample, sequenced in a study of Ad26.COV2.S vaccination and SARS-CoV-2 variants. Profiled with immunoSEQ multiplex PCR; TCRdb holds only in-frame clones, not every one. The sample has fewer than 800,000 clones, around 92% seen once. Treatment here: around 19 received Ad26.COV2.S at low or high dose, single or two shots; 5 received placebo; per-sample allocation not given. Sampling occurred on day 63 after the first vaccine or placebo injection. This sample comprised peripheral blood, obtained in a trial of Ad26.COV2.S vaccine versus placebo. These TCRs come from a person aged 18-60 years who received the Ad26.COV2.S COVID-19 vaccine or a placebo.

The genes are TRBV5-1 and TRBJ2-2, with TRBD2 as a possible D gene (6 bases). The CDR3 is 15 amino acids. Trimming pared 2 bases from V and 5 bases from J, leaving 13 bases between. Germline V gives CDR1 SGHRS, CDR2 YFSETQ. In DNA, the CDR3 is TGCGCCAGCAGCTTTAGGGCCGGGGGTACCGGGGAGCTGTTTTTT. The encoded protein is CASSFRAGGTGELFF.

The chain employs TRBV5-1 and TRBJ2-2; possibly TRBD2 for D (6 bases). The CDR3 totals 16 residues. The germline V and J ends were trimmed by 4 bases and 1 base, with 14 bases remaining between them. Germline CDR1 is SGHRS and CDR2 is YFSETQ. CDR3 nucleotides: TGCGCCAGCAGCCTAGCGCGGGGCGGGAACACCGGGGAGCTGTTTTTT. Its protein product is CASSLARGGNTGELFF.

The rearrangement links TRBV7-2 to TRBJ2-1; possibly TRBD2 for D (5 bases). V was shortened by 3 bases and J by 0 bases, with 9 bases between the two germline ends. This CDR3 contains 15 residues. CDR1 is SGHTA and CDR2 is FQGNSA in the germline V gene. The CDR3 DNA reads TGTGCCAGCAGCTTTGAGCGGAGCTCCTACAATGAGCAGTTCTTC. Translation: CASSFERSSYNEQFF.

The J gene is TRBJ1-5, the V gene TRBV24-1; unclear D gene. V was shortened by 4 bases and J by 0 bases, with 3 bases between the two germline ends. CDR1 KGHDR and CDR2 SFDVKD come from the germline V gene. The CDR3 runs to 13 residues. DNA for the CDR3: TGTGCCACCAGTGACGGTAGCAATCAGCCCCAGCATTTT. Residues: CATSDGSNQPQHF.

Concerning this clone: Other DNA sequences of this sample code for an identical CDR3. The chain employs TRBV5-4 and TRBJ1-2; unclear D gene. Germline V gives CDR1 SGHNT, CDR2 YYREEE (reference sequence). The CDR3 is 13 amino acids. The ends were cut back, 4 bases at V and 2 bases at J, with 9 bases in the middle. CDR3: CASSLDGNYGYTF. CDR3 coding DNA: TGTGCCAGCAGCCTCGACGGGAACTATGGCTACACCTTC.